Listed below are T cell receptor beta chains from one sample, sequenced in a study of shared clonotypes between healthy human individuals. Assay: immunoSEQ multiplex PCR; the TCRdb copy retains only in-frame clones and omits some. This repertoire shows 1,400,000 or so clones, about 98.5% found once; its top ten account for about 0.35%. Source material: naive CD4+ T cells sorted from blood. Receptors originate from a man aged 25 to 40 in good health. Both conserved end residues are part of each CDR3. A D gene is named only where the DNA matches it firmly. Some rows mark clone size as missing; the rest say once, few, many or name a class of expanded clone.

CDR3nt	CDR3aa	d_gene	abundance	v_gene	j_gene	len
TGTGCCAGCAGCCCGGGTCGATACAATGAGCAGTTCTTC	CASSPGRYNEQFF	.	.	TRBV9	TRBJ2-1	13
TGTGCCAGCAGTTACGGGGTAGCGGGAGTTCAGGAGCAGTTCTTC	CASSYGVAGVQEQFF	TRBD2	.	TRBV6-5	TRBJ2-1	15
TGTGCCAGCAGCTTAGGCCATGGGAACACTGAAGCTTTCTTT	CASSLGHGNTEAFF	.	.	TRBV7-2	TRBJ1-1	14
TGTGCCAGCAGCAGGACAGGGGCAGATACGCAGTATTTT	CASSRTGADTQYF	TRBD1	.	TRBV6-5	TRBJ2-3	13
TGTGCCAGCAGCTTAGGTCGGCTAGCGGGAGCGAACACCGGGGAGCTGTTTTTT	CASSLGRLAGANTGELFF	TRBD2	few	TRBV7-9	TRBJ2-2	18
TGTGCCAGCAGCCAAGGGGCAGGGCTAGGCTACACCTTC	CASSQGAGLGYTF	.	.	TRBV5-5	TRBJ1-2	13
TGTGCCAGCAGTTTTATGGCTGGACAGAGAACCTACGAGCAGTACTTC	CASSFMAGQRTYEQYF	.	once	TRBV28	TRBJ2-7	16
TGTGCCAGCAGTGTTGCAGGGAGCTCCTACGAGCAGTACTTC	CASSVAGSSYEQYF	.	.	TRBV6-1	TRBJ2-7	14
TGTGCCAGCAGTTACTTCGTCGATTCCTACGAGCAGTACTTC	CASSYFVDSYEQYF	.	.	TRBV6-5	TRBJ2-7	14
TGTGCCAGCAGTGAACACAGGTTACAGCCCCAGCATTTT	CASSEHRLQPQHF	.	.	TRBV6-1	TRBJ1-5	13
TGTGCCAGCAGTTTATTTGCAGGGGGCCTCTTCTACGAGCAGTACTTC	CASSLFAGGLFYEQYF	TRBD1	.	TRBV27	TRBJ2-7	16
TGTGCCAGCAGCCATCGGACGGCCCTCACAGATACGCAGTATTTT	CASSHRTALTDTQYF	.	.	TRBV5-4	TRBJ2-3	15
TGCGCCAGCAGCTTGTCAGGGGGCTTGGATGGCTACACCTTC	CASSLSGGLDGYTF	TRBD1	.	TRBV5-1	TRBJ1-2	14
TGTGCCAGCGCGGGGCGGGACAGATACTACGAGCAGTACTTC	CASAGRDRYYEQYF	.	.	TRBV18	TRBJ2-7	14
TGTGCCAGCTCCGTGACTAGGGGGCCGGCCGGGGAGCTGTTTTTT	CASSVTRGPAGELFF	.	.	TRBV18	TRBJ2-2	15
TGTGCCAGCAGCTTTCGGGCGGAAGCCTACGAGCAGTACTTC	CASSFRAEAYEQYF	.	.	TRBV7-9	TRBJ2-7	14
TGTGCCAGTAGTATTGGACAGCCTGGTTACGAGCAGTACTTC	CASSIGQPGYEQYF	.	.	TRBV19	TRBJ2-7	14
TGCGCCAGCAGCGGGGGTAGTGCTAATGAAAAACTGTTTTTT	CASSGGSANEKLFF	.	.	TRBV5-1	TRBJ1-4	14
TGCGCCAGCAGCCAAGACGAGACCCAGTACTTC	CASSQDETQYF	.	.	TRBV4-1	TRBJ2-5	11
TGTGCCAGCAGGCTGCTAGGAGATGAGCAGTTCTTC	CASRLLGDEQFF	.	.	TRBV6-6	TRBJ2-1	12
TGCAGCGTTGATCTGGGGGGGGAGACCCAGTACTTC	CSVDLGGETQYF	TRBD2	.	TRBV29-1	TRBJ2-5	12
TGTGCCAGCAGTGAAGCGACTAGCGGGAGTTACAATGAGCAGTTCTTC	CASSEATSGSYNEQFF	TRBD2	.	TRBV6-1	TRBJ2-1	16
TGTGCCAGCAGTCCGTTAACTGGTGCCCCAGGGAACTATGGCTACACCTTC	CASSPLTGAPGNYGYTF	.	.	TRBV2	TRBJ1-2	17
TGTGCCAGCAGTGATAATACAGGGAGGTACGAGCAGTACTTC	CASSDNTGRYEQYF	.	.	TRBV2	TRBJ2-7	14
TGTGCCAGCAGTTTGGCGGGGCCCGAGACCCAGTACTTC	CASSLAGPETQYF	.	once	TRBV28	TRBJ2-5	13
TGCGCCAGCAGCCCCGGATCTTCTGGAAACACCATATATTTT	CASSPGSSGNTIYF	.	.	TRBV5-1	TRBJ1-3	14
TGTGCCAGCAGCGATAGAGGCGGCAGTGAGCAGTTCTTC	CASSDRGGSEQFF	.	.	TRBV7-6	TRBJ2-1	13
TGTGCCAGCAGCGTAGCCGGGAACTATGGCTACACCTTC	CASSVAGNYGYTF	.	.	TRBV9	TRBJ1-2	13
TGCGCCAGCAGTGAGGAGGGGGCCTTTGGTGGCTACACCTTC	CASSEEGAFGGYTF	TRBD1	.	TRBV5-1	TRBJ1-2	14
TGTGCCTGGAGGGGGAGCGGGAGTGTGAATGAGCAGTTCTTC	CAWRGSGSVNEQFF	TRBD2	.	TRBV30	TRBJ2-1	14
TGTGCCAGCAACCCTGTAAGGTCGACCTCCTACGAGCAGTACTTC	CASNPVRSTSYEQYF	.	.	TRBV6-5	TRBJ2-7	15
TGTGCCAGCTCGAGTCCTTCCGGGAGCGGCACAGATACGCAGTATTTT	CASSSPSGSGTDTQYF	.	.	TRBV27	TRBJ2-3	16
TGTGCCAGCAGCAATCCCGGGACAGGGAACATAGAGCAGTTCTTC	CASSNPGTGNIEQFF	TRBD1	.	TRBV6-5	TRBJ2-1	15
TGTGCCAGCAGTGAAACTCTCGGCACTGAAGCTTTCTTT	CASSETLGTEAFF	.	.	TRBV28	TRBJ1-1	13
TGTGCCAGTAGGGACAGGGGATTGCTAAGCGAGCAGTACTTC	CASRDRGLLSEQYF	TRBD1	.	TRBV19	TRBJ2-7	14
TGTGCCAGCTCACGCGAACCCCCCCCCAACGAGCAGTACTTC	CASSREPPPNEQYF	.	.	TRBV18	TRBJ2-7	14
TGCGCCAGCAACGACGAAGGGGAAACCTACGAGCAGTACTTC	CASNDEGETYEQYF	.	once	TRBV5-1	TRBJ2-7	14
TGTGCCACCCGCATGAGAGATAACTATGGCTACACCTTC	CATRMRDNYGYTF	.	.	TRBV5-4	TRBJ1-2	13
TGTGCCAGCAGCTTAGCCCCGGCCGACAGGGCAAAACTACAAAATCGCTATGGCTACACCTTC	CASSLAPADRAKLQNRYGYTF	TRBD1	.	TRBV7-2	TRBJ1-2	21
TGTGCCAGCACCCGGTGGAGCGAAACTGAAGCTTTCTTT	CASTRWSETEAFF	.	.	TRBV2	TRBJ1-1	13
TGTGCCAGCAGCTTAGCTCAGGGGCTGGGCGAGCAGTACTTC	CASSLAQGLGEQYF	.	once	TRBV11-2	TRBJ2-7	14
TGTGCCAGTAGTTCCCGCGGGAGCGCAGATACGCAGTATTTT	CASSSRGSADTQYF	TRBD2	.	TRBV19	TRBJ2-3	14
TGTGCCAGCAGTGAGATGGGGTTCAATGAGCAGTTCTTC	CASSEMGFNEQFF	.	.	TRBV2	TRBJ2-1	13
TGTGCCAGCAGCTGGGCACTAGCGGCGATCACAGATACGCAGTATTTT	CASSWALAAITDTQYF	TRBD2	once	TRBV7-8	TRBJ2-3	16
TGTGCCAGCAGGAAACTAGCGGGAGTAGTTTACAATGAGCAGTTCTTC	CASRKLAGVVYNEQFF	TRBD2	.	TRBV27	TRBJ2-1	16
TGTGCCAGCAGCTTAACAGACCATGGCTACACCTTC	CASSLTDHGYTF	.	.	TRBV7-8	TRBJ1-2	12
TGTGCCAGCAGCTTAGGGGAGAGGGAGCAGTTCTTC	CASSLGEREQFF	.	.	TRBV11-2	TRBJ2-1	12
TGTGCCAGCAGCTTGCAACTAGCGGGCACAGATACGCAGTATTTT	CASSLQLAGTDTQYF	TRBD2	.	TRBV5-4	TRBJ2-3	15
TGTGCCAGCTCACCTTCGGGACCGGCTGCCTACGAGCAGTACTTC	CASSPSGPAAYEQYF	.	.	TRBV18	TRBJ2-7	15
TGTGCCAGCAGTGGGACACGGGGTATGAACACTGAAGCTTTCTTT	CASSGTRGMNTEAFF	.	.	TRBV2	TRBJ1-1	15